The next 8 T cell receptor beta chains were all read from a single sample in a study of cytotoxic CD8 clonotypes in ibrutinib-treated CLL. Using immunoSEQ multiplex PCR, the repertoire was profiled, and TCRdb retains in-frame clones only, with some absent. The sample lists some 98,000 clones, 60% to 80% occurring once. The sample was PBMCs, taken after 12 months of ibrutinib treatment. The receptors were gathered from a human donor with chronic lymphocytic leukemia.

To note about this clone: A junction boundary mismatches the germline segment, possibly from a read error. The chain has TRBV7-9 and TRBJ2-3, with 11 bases that match TRBD1. This CDR3 has 15 amino acids. CDR1 is SEHNR, CDR2 FQNEAQ, per germline (reference sequence). The CDR3 region is CASNLGQGAGDTQYF. DNA for the CDR3: TGTGCCAGCAACTTAGGACAGGGGGCGGGAGATACGCAGTATTTT.

The CDR3 DNA reads as TGTGCCAGCAGTAGATCAGGGAGAGGAGACACTGAAGCTTTCTTT. This encodes CASSRSGRGDTEAFF. The rearrangement uses TRBV6-5 and TRBJ1-1; TRBD1 might be the D (5 bases). Germline CDR1 and CDR2: MNHEY and SVGAGI. V lost 5 bases and J 3 bases, leaving 16 bases between the germline ends. This CDR3 region has 15 residues.

The chain uses TRBV7-2 and TRBJ2-2; 7 bases match TRBD1. Germline V gene data show CDR1 as SGHTA and CDR2 as FQGNSA. This CDR3 is 13 amino acids long. Trimming at V came to 5 bases and at J to 5 bases, leaving 2 bases not matched to a gene. The CDR3 coding sequence is TGTGCCAGCAGCAACAGGGGAACCGGGGAGCTGTTTTTT. It translates to CASSNRGTGELFF. The whole variable domain, remainder taken from reference TRBV7-2 and TRBJ2-2, is GAGVSQSPSNKVTEKGKDVELRCDPISGHTALYWYRQSLGQGLEFLIYFQGNSAPDKSGLPSDRFSAERTGGSVSTLTIQRTQQEDSAVYLCASSNRGTGELFFGEGSRLTVL.

V gene TRBV27 combines with J gene TRBJ1-5; D is undetermined. This CDR3 has 15 amino acids. V was cut by 6 bases and J by 2 bases, with 14 bases left in between. Germline CDR1 is MNHEY and CDR2 is SMNVEV (reference sequence). The CDR3 protein is CASRLEAWGNQPQHF. CDR3 nucleotide sequence: TGTGCCAGCAGGTTAGAAGCGTGGGGCAATCAGCCCCAGCATTTT.

The gene calls are TRBV7-2 and TRBJ2-5, with TRBD2 identical over 10 bases. The CDR3 loop spans 14 amino acids. Germline V gives CDR1 SGHTA, CDR2 FQGNSA. Losses at the gene ends were 10 bases for V and 4 bases for J; bases not matched to a gene: 9. CDR3 protein: CATSLAGGRETQYF. Written as DNA, the CDR3 is TGTGCCACTAGCTTAGCGGGGGGTCGAGAGACCCAGTACTTC.

The chain employs TRBV7-9 and TRBJ1-2, with a tentative D call TRBD1 (6 bases). The CDR3 totals 14 residues. From germline, CDR1 is SEHNR and CDR2 FQNEAQ (reference sequence). V was trimmed by 1 base and J by 8 bases, leaving 14 bases between them. The CDR3 loop reads CASSLEGVSSGYTF. The DNA for the CDR3 is TGTGCCAGCAGCTTAGAGGGGGTTTCCAGCGGCTACACCTTC. Full variable domain (outside the CDR3, taken from reference TRBV7-9 and TRBJ1-2): DTGVSQNPRHKITKRGQNVTFRCDPISEHNRLYWYRQTLGQGPEFLTYFQNEAQLEKSRLLSDRFSAERPKGSFSTLEIQRTEQGDSAMYLCASSLEGVSSGYTFGSGTRLTVV.

This sequence joins TRBV2 and TRBJ1-2; a weak D match, TRBD1 (5 bases). Trimming removed 7 bases at V and 3 bases at J, with 9 bases between. The CDR3 has 12 amino acids. Germline CDR1 reads SNHLY; CDR2 reads FYNNEI. The CDR3 region is CASMGGDYGYTF. The CDR3 DNA reads TGTGCCAGCATGGGGGGGGACTATGGCTACACCTTC.

This clone was recorded once. The same CDR3 is also encoded by other DNA sequences in this sample. The V call is TRBV5-1, the J call TRBJ2-3; D might be TRBD2 (6 bases). With 6 bases removed from V and 0 bases from J, the gap between germline ends came to 11 bases. The CDR3 length is 14 residues. Germline V gene data show CDR1 as SGHRS and CDR2 as YFSETQ. CDR3 sequence (DNA): TGCGCCAGCACGGGGCTAGCGAGCACAGATACGCAGTATTTT. This sequence encodes CASTGLASTDTQYF.